This entry is about one T cell receptor beta chain. Its antigen is currently unknown. This entry comes from a study of monozygotic twins with inflammatory bowel disease. Study observations and caveats: T cell subtypes were not distinguishable in this analysis.

Every sample had its cDNA made across eight separate reactions. TCRdb re-called the 5' RACE reads and catalogs CDR3 proteins one per entry, DNA excluded. The sample is made up of fewer than 550,000 distinct CDR3 sequences, and the top ten hold more than 2% of it. The CDR3 has 14 amino acids. Germline CDR1 reads SGHTA; CDR2 reads FQGNSA. This chain connects TRBV7-2 to TRBJ2-7; the TCRdb D gene call, TRBD2, has no DNA to confirm it. The source is a human donor with ulcerative colitis or Crohn's disease, or a healthy co-twin of an affected twin (not recorded which). Sample: blood. The CDR3 sequence: CASSLLAGDYEQYF.